One and the same sample provided the 21 T cell receptor beta chains below, sequenced in a study of T cells in localized non-small cell lung cancer. Produced via immunoSEQ multiplex PCR; TCRdb's table is partial and in-frame only. This sample has 90,000 to 100,000 clones, with more than 75% found just once. The specimen comprised PBMCs, sampled before any cancer treatment. The source of these receptors is a woman aged 40-69 years with stage II squamous cell lung carcinoma.

The chain links TRBV5-4 to TRBJ2-3; 11 bases match TRBD2. Trimming at V came to 0 bases and at J to 1 base, leaving 1 base not matched to a gene. CDR3 length equals 16 residues. The V gene's germline CDR1 is SGHNT and CDR2 YYREEE (reference sequence). In DNA, the CDR3 is TGTGCCAGCAGCTTGGGGACTAGCGGGCGCACAGATACGCAGTATTTT. Translation: CASSLGTSGRTDTQYF.

The chain employs TRBV25-1 and TRBJ1-5, with 7 bases lining up with TRBD1. V shed 3 bases, J shed 7 bases, and the junction held 6 bases outside the gene matches. Germline CDR1 and CDR2: MGHDK and SYGVNS. The length of the CDR3 is 14 residues. The CDR3 reads CASSEGQWGQPQHF. In DNA, the CDR3 is TGTGCCAGCAGTGAGGGACAGTGGGGCCAGCCCCAGCATTTT.

The genes are TRBV27 and TRBJ1-3, with 9 bases fitting TRBD1. Germline CDR1 is MNHEY and CDR2 is SMNVEV (reference sequence). With 5 bases clipped from V and 0 bases from J, the junction kept 5 bases outside the gene matches. The CDR3 sequence is 16 residues long. The CDR3 nucleotides are TGTGCCAGCAGTGGGACAGGGACTAGCTCTGGAAACACCATATATTTT. Protein: CASSGTGTSSGNTIYF.

The chain uses TRBV5-8 and TRBJ2-3; D is unresolved. CDR3 length: 16 amino acids. Per germline, CDR1 SGHTS and CDR2 YDEGEE. The V end was cut by 1 base, the J end by 0 bases, with 12 bases between. The CDR3 loop is CASSLFVTASTDTQYF. CDR3 nucleotide sequence: TGTGCCAGCAGCTTGTTTGTTACAGCAAGCACAGATACGCAGTATTTT.

V gene TRBV4-2 combines with J gene TRBJ2-7, with unresolved D. Germline assignment: CDR1 LGHNA and CDR2 YNFKEQ. Trimming removed 1 base from V and 2 bases from J, with 9 bases in between. CDR3 size: 14 residues. CDR3: CASSQVTHPYEQYF. The CDR3 region has the DNA TGTGCCAGCAGCCAAGTAACTCATCCCTACGAGCAGTACTTC.

The chain combines TRBV7-2 with TRBJ1-3; D gene ambiguous. This CDR3 has 15 residues. CDR1 and CDR2 from the germline V gene are SGHTA and FQGNSA. Trimming cost V 2 bases and J 1 base, with 9 bases left between them. CDR3 DNA sequence: TGTGCCAGCAGCTTAAAACAGTCATCTGGAAACACCATATATTTT. This gives the protein CASSLKQSSGNTIYF. Supplemented by reference TRBV7-2 and TRBJ1-3, the full variable domain reads GAGVSQSPSNKVTEKGKDVELRCDPISGHTALYWYRQSLGQGLEFLIYFQGNSAPDKSGLPSDRFSAERTGGSVSTLTIQRTQQEDSAVYLCASSLKQSSGNTIYFGEGSWLTVV.

This clone was picked up a small number of times. This chain uses TRBV5-1 with TRBJ1-2; the D gene is possibly TRBD1 (5 bases). Trimming took 0 bases from V and 8 from J, leaving 11 bases between them. CDR1 is SGHRS, CDR2 YFSETQ, per germline. CDR3 length: 13 residues. The CDR3 DNA reads as TGCGCCAGCAGCTTGGCGGGGGATGGGGGCTACACCTTC. It specifies CASSLAGDGGYTF. Supplemented by reference TRBV5-1 and TRBJ1-2, the full variable domain reads KAGVTQTPRYLIKTRGQQVTLSCSPISGHRSVSWYQQTPGQGLQFLFEYFSETQRNKGNFPGRFSGRQFSNSRSEMNVSTLELGDSALYLCASSLAGDGGYTFGSGTRLTVV.

Only one count was recorded for this clone. The rearrangement links TRBV5-4 to TRBJ1-2; D uncertain. The ends were cut back, 0 bases at V and 8 bases at J, with 17 bases in the middle. Germline V gene sequence: CDR1 SGHNT, CDR2 YYREEE (reference sequence). The CDR3 is 15 amino acids. CDR3 DNA sequence: TGTGCCAGCAGCTTGGCAGGCAGTCTCATAGGGGGCTACACCTTC. This translates into CASSLAGSLIGGYTF.

V usage is TRBV11-2 and J usage is TRBJ1-1; D is ambiguous. From germline, CDR1 is SGHAT and CDR2 FQNNGV. V was cut by 1 base and J by 4 bases, with 7 bases left in between. The CDR3 is made up of 13 amino acids. The CDR3 sequence is CASSLARGTEAFF. DNA for the CDR3: TGTGCCAGCAGCTTAGCGAGAGGCACTGAAGCTTTCTTT.

CDR3 amino acids: CASSEGGSGNTIYF. In DNA form, the CDR3 reads TGTGCCAGCAGTGAAGGAGGGTCTGGAAACACCATATATTTT. The chain links TRBV2 to TRBJ1-3, with no clear D. Trimming left V 1 base short and J 1 base short, with 5 bases between. Germline CDR1 SNHLY, CDR2 FYNNEI. This CDR3 contains 14 residues.

DNA for the CDR3: TGTGCCAGCAGCGCCAATCCCCCCGGGACAGGCACTGAAGCTTTCTTT. Its protein product is CASSANPPGTGTEAFF. The chain recombines TRBV9 with TRBJ1-1, with 8 bases that match TRBD1. There are 16 residues in the CDR3. V gave up 3 bases and J gave up 4 bases; unmatched junction bases: 11. The V gene's germline CDR1 is SGDLS and CDR2 YYNGEE.

A single count supports this clone. This CDR3 is CASSNDRGSYEQYF. DNA of the CDR3: TGTGCCAGCAGTAACGACAGGGGCTCCTACGAGCAGTACTTC. The chain combines TRBV2 with TRBJ2-7; 8 nucleotides align to TRBD1. V gave up 5 bases and J gave up 0 bases; unmatched junction bases: 3. Germline V CDR1 and CDR2: SNHLY, FYNNEI. CDR3 length: 14 residues.

The chain links TRBV5-1 to TRBJ1-4, with D perhaps TRBD1 (5 bases). Per germline, CDR1 SGHRS and CDR2 YFSETQ. V gave up 0 bases and J gave up 6 bases, with 18 bases separating them. CDR3 length: 17 amino acids. The CDR3, as DNA: TGCGCCAGCAGCTTGGATTCTGGACTTGGGGGGGATGAAAAACTGTTTTTT. It translates to CASSLDSGLGGDEKLFF. The full variable domain, in which reference TRBV5-1 and TRBJ1-4 provide the parts outside the CDR3, is KAGVTQTPRYLIKTRGQQVTLSCSPISGHRSVSWYQQTPGQGLQFLFEYFSETQRNKGNFPGRFSGRQFSNSRSEMNVSTLELGDSALYLCASSLDSGLGGDEKLFFGSGTQLSVL.

V usage is TRBV6-6 and J usage is TRBJ2-7; 16 nucleotides match TRBD2. J gave up 7 bases and V 6 bases, and 9 bases lay outside the gene matches. The germline CDR1 and CDR2 sequences are MNHNY and SVGAGI (reference sequence). The CDR3 has 16 amino acids. CDR3 DNA: TGTGCCAGCAGACCCGGGACTAGCGGGAGGGCGGGAGAGCAGTACTTC. Translating it yields CASRPGTSGRAGEQYF.

The rearrangement links TRBV4-1 to TRBJ1-4; D unclear. The CDR3 covers 15 residues. V gave up 1 base and J gave up 3 bases, with 9 bases separating them. Germline assignment: CDR1 MGHRA and CDR2 YSYEKL. CDR3 nucleotides: TGCGCCAGCAGCCAAGTACCCGGGCCTAATGAAAAACTGTTTTTT. This encodes CASSQVPGPNEKLFF.

The chain uses TRBV25-1 and TRBJ1-3, with no clear D. The germline V gene has CDR1 MGHDK and CDR2 SYGVNS. The CDR3 covers 14 residues. Between the trimmed V and J ends, which lost 2 bases and 1 base, there was a span of 6 bases. In DNA, the CDR3 is TGTGCCAGCAGTGAAGAGAAGTCTGGAAACACCATATATTTT. This translates into CASSEEKSGNTIYF.

The chain joins TRBV18 to TRBJ1-5, with D perhaps TRBD1 (5 bases). Trimming removed 2 bases at V and 3 bases at J, with 14 bases between. CDR1 is KGHSH and CDR2 is LQKENI in the germline V gene. The CDR3 has 16 amino acids. CDR3 loop: CASSPSAGLNNQPQHF. The CDR3 DNA is TGTGCCAGCTCACCATCCGCAGGGCTTAACAATCAGCCCCAGCATTTT.

This clone was picked up one time. V usage is TRBV7-2 and J usage is TRBJ2-3, with TRBD1 identical over 8 bases. The CDR3 runs 18 residues. V lost 1 base to trimming and J lost 5 bases; unmatched junction nucleotides: 14. Germline values: CDR1 SGHTA, CDR2 FQGNSA. The CDR3 DNA reads TGTGCCAGCAGCTTAGGCCCCCCAGGGACAGGCGACGTAGATACGCAGTATTTT. This translates into CASSLGPPGTGDVDTQYF.

The V gene is TRBV18, the J gene TRBJ1-3; 7 bases are shared with TRBD1. The CDR3 is 17 amino acids. Losses at the gene ends were 3 bases for V and 4 bases for J; bases not matched to a gene: 12. In germline, CDR1 is KGHSH, CDR2 LQKENI. The CDR3 loop reads CASSPPGGGGRGNTIYF. The CDR3 nucleotides read TGTGCCAGCTCACCGCCGGGGGGAGGGGGCAGAGGAAACACCATATATTTT. Full variable domain (rest looked up from reference TRBV18 and TRBJ1-3): NAGVMQNPRHLVRRRGQEARLRCSPMKGHSHVYWYRQLPEEGLKFMVYLQKENIIDESGMPKERFSAEFPKEGPSILRIQQVVRGDSAAYFCASSPPGGGGRGNTIYFGEGSWLTVV.

This chain links TRBV20-1 with TRBJ2-5, with D unresolved. This CDR3 is 11 amino acids long. Germline-derived CDR1 and CDR2 are DFQATT and SNEGSKA (reference sequence). Deletions cut 3 bases from V and 6 bases from J, with 8 bases between. The CDR3 here is CSARPSKTQYF. The DNA of the CDR3 is TGCAGTGCTAGGCCTTCTAAGACCCAGTACTTC.

This chain links TRBV9 with TRBJ2-1, with D perhaps matching TRBD1 or TRBD2 (5 bases each). Germline loops: CDR1 SGDLS, CDR2 YYNGEE. The CDR3 totals 15 residues. The ends were cut back, 3 bases at V and 7 bases at J, with 17 bases in the middle. The CDR3 loop reads CASSGRGGPGNEQFF. For the CDR3, the DNA is TGTGCCAGCAGCGGTAGGGGCGGGCCGGGGAATGAGCAGTTCTTC.